Each of the 25 T cell receptor beta chains below was sequenced from the same sample in a study of T cell changes during pregnancy in multiple sclerosis. Clones were sequenced by immunoSEQ multiplex PCR, and TCRdb holds only the in-frame ones, with some missing. The sample includes approximately 52,000 clones, around 92% of them seen just once. Sequenced material: CD4+ T cells from peripheral blood mononuclear cells, taken in the third trimester of pregnancy. Every receptor here comes from a female donor with multiple sclerosis, enrolled in a pregnancy study.

This clone came up once. The chain carries TRBV13 and TRBJ1-1; possible D gene TRBD1, 5 bases. The CDR3 covers 15 residues. The germline gives CDR1 PRHDT, CDR2 FYEKMQ (reference sequence). Trimming took off 0 bases at V and 1 base at J, with 9 bases between the two ends. The CDR3 region has the DNA TGTGCCAGCAGCTTAGGTGGGGGGACGAACACTGAAGCTTTCTTT. Translated: CASSLGGGTNTEAFF. The full variable domain, in which reference TRBV13 and TRBJ1-1 provide the parts outside the CDR3, is AAGVIQSPRHLIKEKRETATLKCYPIPRHDTVYWYQQGPGQDPQFLISFYEKMQSDKGSIPDRFSAQQFSDYHSELNMSSLELGDSALYFCASSLGGGTNTEAFFGQGTRLTVV.

The chain links TRBV6-6 to TRBJ1-2; 8 bases fit TRBD1. J lost 10 bases, V lost 7 bases, and 8 bases had no gene match. The germline CDR1 and CDR2 sequences are MNHNY and SVGAGI (reference sequence). The CDR3 covers 12 residues. CDR3 nucleotide sequence: TGTGCCAGCACTTCACAGGGGGAGGCCTACACCTTC. Translated, it gives CASTSQGEAYTF.

The chain links TRBV7-9 to TRBJ2-2, with a weak D call TRBD1 (5 bases). Trimming left V 1 base short and J 1 base short, with 7 bases between. The CDR3 contains 15 residues. Germline V gives CDR1 SEHNR, CDR2 FQNEAQ (reference sequence). CDR3 protein: CASSLGGLNTGELFF. In nucleotides, the CDR3 is TGTGCCAGCAGCTTAGGGGGCCTGAACACCGGGGAGCTGTTTTTT.

The gene calls are TRBV7-8 and TRBJ1-5, with D perhaps TRBD1 (6 bases). V lost 2 bases to trimming and J lost 0 bases, with 11 bases between them. The germline V gene has CDR1 SGHVS and CDR2 FQNEAQ. The CDR3 contains 16 residues. The CDR3: CASSLRTEISNQPQHF. The CDR3 DNA reads TGTGCCAGCAGCTTACGGACAGAAATTAGCAATCAGCCCCAGCATTTT. Together with reference TRBV7-8 and TRBJ1-5, the CDR3 gives the full variable domain: GAGVSQSPRYKVAKRGQDVALRCDPISGHVSLFWYQQALGQGPEFLTYFQNEAQLDKSGLPSDRFFAERPEGSVSTLKIQRTQQEDSAVYLCASSLRTEISNQPQHFGDGTRLSIL.

This clone has only a few counts. The chain is built from TRBV19 and TRBJ2-1, with 9 bases aligning to TRBD2. Germline V lookup: CDR1 LNHDA, CDR2 SQIVND (reference sequence). The CDR3 has 14 amino acids. Trimming removed 7 bases from V and 0 bases from J; junction bases left unmatched: 1. CDR3 amino acids: CASKREASYNEQFF. For the CDR3, the DNA is TGTGCCAGTAAGCGGGAGGCCTCCTACAATGAGCAGTTCTTC.

The rearrangement joins TRBV5-1 to TRBJ2-2, with 7 bases matching TRBD1. Germline lookup yields CDR1 SGHRS and CDR2 YFSETQ. The CDR3 is 15 residues long. V trimming: 0 bases; J trimming: 5 bases; junction bases outside the gene matches: 4. The CDR3 is CASSLAQGETGELFF. DNA of the CDR3: TGCGCCAGCAGCTTGGCCCAGGGGGAGACCGGGGAGCTGTTTTTT.

With respect to this clone: The junction departs from germline at one end; a sequencing error may be responsible. The V gene is TRBV6-1, the J gene TRBJ2-1, with TRBD1 matching 11 bases. Germline V gene lookup returns CDR1 MNHNS and CDR2 SASEGT. This CDR3 is 15 amino acids long. The CDR3 loop is CASSVRTGGWNEQFF. DNA for the CDR3: TGTGCTAGCAGTGTAAGGACAGGGGGCTGGAATGAGCAGTTCTTC.

The rearrangement uses TRBV29-1 and TRBJ1-1; D might be TRBD1 (6 bases). The V gene's germline CDR1 is SQVTM and CDR2 ANQGSEA. The CDR3 is 14 residues long. Trimming took off 7 bases at V and 0 bases at J, with 15 bases between the two ends. The chain's CDR3 is CSASSGTMNTEAFF. Here the CDR3 DNA reads TGCAGCGCTTCCTCCGGGACAATGAACACTGAAGCTTTCTTT.

CDR3 sequence: CASSASGRGTDTQYF. As DNA, the CDR3 is TGCGCCAGCAGCGCTAGCGGGAGAGGGACAGATACGCAGTATTTT. This rearrangement joins TRBV5-1 to TRBJ2-3, with 10 nucleotides matching TRBD2. The CDR3 covers 15 residues. V lost 4 bases and J lost 3; bases outside the gene matches: 5. CDR1 and CDR2 (germline): SGHRS, YFSETQ.

The J gene is TRBJ1-5, the V gene TRBV6-6; maybe TRBD1 (5 bases). The CDR3 length is 13 residues. The V end was cut by 2 bases, the J end by 5 bases, with 7 bases between. CDR1 is MNHNY, CDR2 SVGAGI, per germline (reference sequence). The CDR3 DNA follows: TGTGCCAGCAGTTACGTAGGGGATCAGCCCCAGCATTTT. Translation gives CASSYVGDQPQHF.

The chain recombines TRBV5-6 with TRBJ1-2; D possibly corresponds to TRBD1 (5 bases). V lost 3 bases and J 3 bases, leaving 9 bases between the germline ends. The CDR3 is 13 amino acids. Germline V gene data show CDR1 as SGHDT and CDR2 as YYEEEE. In DNA, the CDR3 is TGTGCCAGCAGCTCGCCAGGGTACTATGGCTACACCTTC. Translated: CASSSPGYYGYTF.

The CDR3: CASLGTLGNTIYF. The DNA of the CDR3 is TGTGCCAGCCTCGGGACACTTGGAAACACCATATATTTT. The chain employs TRBV25-1 and TRBJ1-3, with a weak D call TRBD1 (6 bases). The CDR3 has 13 amino acids. The germline CDR1 and CDR2 sequences are MGHDK and SYGVNS. Between the trimmed V and J ends, which lost 8 bases and 3 bases, there was a span of 11 bases.

V usage is TRBV5-5 and J usage is TRBJ1-5, with TRBD1 as a possible D gene (6 bases). Per the germline V gene, CDR1 is SGHKS and CDR2 is YYEKEE (reference sequence). This CDR3 is 16 amino acids long. The V end lost 0 bases, the J end lost 5 bases, and 15 bases lay between the germline ends. The CDR3 nucleotides read TGTGCCAGCAGCTTGGCGGGGGGCAGGGTCGATCAGCCCCAGCATTTT. It codes for CASSLAGGRVDQPQHF.

The chain carries TRBV30 and TRBJ2-1; D ambiguous. Germline V gene sequence: CDR1 GTSNPN, CDR2 SVGIG (reference sequence). V dropped 1 base and J dropped 3 bases, with 4 bases sitting between them. There are 12 residues in the CDR3. CDR3 sequence: CAWSAVYNEQFF. For the CDR3, the DNA is TGTGCCTGGAGTGCCGTCTACAATGAGCAGTTCTTC.

The chain employs TRBV4-2 and TRBJ2-6; perhaps TRBD2 as D (7 bases). Trimming removed 1 base from V and 0 bases from J, with 16 bases in between. CDR3 length: 19 amino acids. Germline V gene sequence: CDR1 LGHNA, CDR2 YNFKEQ. The CDR3 is CASSQGEGVGSSGANVLTF. The CDR3 nucleotides are TGTGCCAGCAGCCAAGGGGAGGGGGTCGGCAGCTCTGGGGCCAACGTCCTGACTTTC.

The V call is TRBV9, the J call TRBJ1-2; 12 bases align to TRBD1. The germline V gene has CDR1 SGDLS and CDR2 YYNGEE. Trimming cost V 2 bases and J 2 bases; bases outside gene matches: 1. CDR3 length: 15 residues. This CDR3 reads CASSVGTGGNYGYTF. The CDR3 region has the DNA TGTGCCAGCAGCGTTGGGACAGGGGGCAACTATGGCTACACCTTC.

The chain carries TRBV7-9 and TRBJ2-3; D unclear. Germline V gene lookup returns CDR1 SEHNR and CDR2 FQNEAQ (reference sequence). This CDR3 contains 11 residues. This CDR3 reads CGSQSTDTQYF. The DNA of the CDR3 is TGTGGCTCCCAGAGCACAGATACGCAGTATTTT.

This rearrangement joins TRBV7-9 to TRBJ2-7; perhaps TRBD1 as D (6 bases). CDR1 SEHNR and CDR2 FQNEAQ come from the germline V gene (reference sequence). The CDR3 runs 13 residues. V was shortened by 4 bases and J by 3 bases, with 10 bases between the two germline ends. Here the CDR3 DNA reads TGTGCCAGCAGCTCACAGGGCTTCTACGAGCAGTACTTC. It codes for CASSSQGFYEQYF.

V and J are TRBV19 and TRBJ2-7, with D perhaps matching TRBD1 (5 bases). The ends were cut back, 6 bases at V and 0 bases at J, with 18 bases in the middle. The CDR3 is 16 residues long. In germline, CDR1 is LNHDA, CDR2 SQIVND (reference sequence). The CDR3, as DNA: TGTGCCAGTAGCCAGCAGGGATCAGTCACCTCCTACGAGCAGTACTTC. The encoded protein is CASSQQGSVTSYEQYF.

The rearrangement joins TRBV5-6 to TRBJ2-7, with TRBD1 as a possible D gene (6 bases). Deletions cut 3 bases from V and 3 bases from J, with 16 bases between. The CDR3 contains 15 residues. Germline CDR1 reads SGHDT; CDR2 reads YYEEEE. This chain's CDR3 is CASSSTGTYFYEQYF. In nucleotides, the CDR3 is TGTGCCAGCAGCTCCACCGGGACATATTTCTACGAGCAGTACTTC.

The chain joins TRBV28 to TRBJ1-4; 9 nucleotides match TRBD1. CDR3 length: 14 amino acids. Germline V gene data show CDR1 as MDHEN and CDR2 as SYDVKM. Unmatched junction bases numbered 2, after V lost 4 bases and J lost 5 bases. The CDR3 is CASSWGQGNEKLFF. Written as DNA, the CDR3 is TGTGCCAGCAGTTGGGGACAGGGAAATGAAAAACTGTTTTTT.

This sequence joins TRBV29-1 and TRBJ2-7; TRBD1 aligns across 8 bases. In germline, CDR1 is SQVTM, CDR2 ANQGSEA. V was clipped by 1 base and J by 4 bases; unmatched bases: 12. CDR3 length: 16 amino acids. The CDR3 reads CSVEASDRGSRYEQYF. Written as DNA, the CDR3 is TGCAGCGTTGAAGCTTCCGACAGGGGATCCCGATACGAGCAGTACTTC.

This sequence joins TRBV6-1 and TRBJ2-2; 7 bases map to TRBD2. The CDR3 length is 17 residues. Trimming at V came to 0 bases and at J to 0 bases, leaving 4 bases not matched to a gene. The germline gives CDR1 MNHNS, CDR2 SASEGT. CDR3 nucleotides: TGTGCCAGCAGTGAAGCGTGGAGCGGGGCGAACACCGGGGAGCTGTTTTTT. Protein product: CASSEAWSGANTGELFF.

The chain joins TRBV5-8 to TRBJ2-3, with a possible D match to TRBD1 (6 bases). Deletions cut 3 bases from V and 0 bases from J, with 11 bases between. The V gene's germline CDR1 is SGHTS and CDR2 YDEGEE. The CDR3 is 15 amino acids. CDR3 in DNA: TGTGCCAGCAGCTGGGGGACATCTAGCACAGATACGCAGTATTTT. Translation gives CASSWGTSSTDTQYF.

The chain has TRBV19 and TRBJ1-5; TRBD1 is a possible D gene (6 bases). The V gene's germline CDR1 is LNHDA and CDR2 SQIVND (reference sequence). CDR3 length: 13 amino acids. The ends were cut back, 8 bases at V and 7 bases at J, with 15 bases in the middle. The CDR3 loop reads CASAQGNRQPQHF. In DNA, the CDR3 is TGTGCCAGTGCCCAGGGGAATCGCCAGCCCCAGCATTTT.